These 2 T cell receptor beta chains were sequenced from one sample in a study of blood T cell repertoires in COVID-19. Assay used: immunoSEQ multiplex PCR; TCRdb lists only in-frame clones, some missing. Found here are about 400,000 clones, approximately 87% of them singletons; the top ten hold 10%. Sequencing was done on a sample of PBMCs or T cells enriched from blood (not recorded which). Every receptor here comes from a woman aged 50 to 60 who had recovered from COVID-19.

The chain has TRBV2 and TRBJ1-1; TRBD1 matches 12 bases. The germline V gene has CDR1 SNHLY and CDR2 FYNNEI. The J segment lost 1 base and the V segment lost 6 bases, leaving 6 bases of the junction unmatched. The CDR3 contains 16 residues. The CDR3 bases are TGTGCCAGCAGAGCTGGGGACAGGGGGCCGAACACTGAAGCTTTCTTT. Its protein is CASRAGDRGPNTEAFF. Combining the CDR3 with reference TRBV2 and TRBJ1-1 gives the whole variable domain EPEVTQTPSHQVTQMGQEVILRCVPISNHLYFYWYRQILGQKVEFLVSFYNNEISEKSEIFDDQFSVERPDGSNFTLKIRSTKLEDSAMYFCASRAGDRGPNTEAFFGQGTRLTVV.

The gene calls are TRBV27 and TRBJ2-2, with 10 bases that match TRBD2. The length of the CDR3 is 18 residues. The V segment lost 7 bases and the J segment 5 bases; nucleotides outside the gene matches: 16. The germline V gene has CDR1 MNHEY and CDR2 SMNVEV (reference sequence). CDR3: CASKLRGLAGEPTGELFF. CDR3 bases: TGTGCCAGCAAACTCCGAGGCCTAGCGGGGGAACCAACCGGGGAGCTGTTTTTT.